A single sample is the source of the 8 T cell receptor beta chains below, sequenced in a study of cytomegalovirus exposure and HLA in healthy donors. Some clones are missing from TCRdb's copy, which holds only in-frame ones; the method was immunoSEQ multiplex PCR. This sample carries 70,000 or so clones, 94% of them seen once, and the ten largest clones take about 1.9%. Input material: PBMCs. Every receptor here comes from a young woman in good health and CMV-seropositive.

CDR3 nucleotide sequence: TGCAGCGTAAGACAGGGGGCGACTTACGAGCAGTACTTC. Protein: CSVRQGATYEQYF. The rearrangement uses TRBV29-1 and TRBJ2-7; 10 nucleotides line up with TRBD1. This CDR3 spans 13 amino acids. The V segment lost 6 bases and the J segment 4 bases; nucleotides outside the gene matches: 6. From germline, CDR1 is SQVTM and CDR2 ANQGSEA.

This clone was counted once. The chain uses TRBV7-2 and TRBJ1-2, with TRBD1 matching 7 bases. Trimming removed 1 base from V and 8 bases from J; junction bases left unmatched: 10. The CDR3 length is 15 residues. Germline values: CDR1 SGHTA, CDR2 FQGNSA. The CDR3 nucleotides are TGTGCCAGCAGCTTAGATGTAAGGACAGGACGAGGCTACACCTTC. This codes for CASSLDVRTGRGYTF.

V usage is TRBV5-1 and J usage is TRBJ2-2; D may be TRBD1 (5 bases). Germline V CDR1 and CDR2: SGHRS, YFSETQ. The CDR3 has 14 amino acids. V lost 0 bases and J lost 3, with 6 bases in between. CDR3 in amino acids: CASSLGQYTGELFF. The DNA for the CDR3 is TGCGCCAGCAGCTTGGGACAGTACACCGGGGAGCTGTTTTTT.

V is TRBV5-1 and J is TRBJ2-7; TRBD1 matches at 8 bases. This CDR3 contains 15 residues. Germline CDR1 is SGHRS and CDR2 is YFSETQ. V was pared by 2 bases and J by 0 bases, with 4 bases of the junction left unmatched. The CDR3 bases are TGCGCCAGCAGCTTCGGACAGGGTTTCTCCTACGAGCAGTACTTC. It encodes CASSFGQGFSYEQYF.

The chain combines TRBV5-6 with TRBJ2-3; D gene unclear. The V gene lost 0 bases and the J gene lost 0 bases, with 5 bases spanning the gap. CDR3 length: 14 amino acids. Germline V gene sequence: CDR1 SGHDT, CDR2 YYEEEE. CDR3: CASSLATSTDTQYF. The CDR3 DNA reads as TGTGCCAGCAGCTTGGCCACTAGCACAGATACGCAGTATTTT.

This chain connects TRBV4-1 to TRBJ2-7; 8 nucleotides agree with TRBD1. Germline CDR1 is MGHRA and CDR2 is YSYEKL. Losses at the gene ends were 4 bases for V and 0 bases for J; bases not matched to a gene: 2. The CDR3 spans 14 residues. The CDR3 loop is CASSLGQVSYEQYF. The DNA of the CDR3 is TGCGCCAGCAGCCTGGGACAGGTCTCCTACGAGCAGTACTTC.

The V gene is TRBV5-8, the J gene TRBJ1-2, with TRBD1 as a possible D gene (5 bases). There are 13 residues in the CDR3. Germline V lookup: CDR1 SGHTS, CDR2 YDEGEE. Deletions cut 3 bases from V and 4 bases from J, with 10 bases between. CDR3 region: CASSSGTVYGYTF. DNA for the CDR3: TGTGCCAGCAGCTCCGGGACTGTCTATGGCTACACCTTC.

The rearrangement uses TRBV18 and TRBJ2-4; D might be TRBD1 (6 bases). V lost 1 base and J lost 0, with 10 bases in between. There are 16 residues in the CDR3. The germline V gene encodes CDR1 KGHSH and CDR2 LQKENI. CDR3 in amino acids: CASSPRAGAAKNIQYF. CDR3 nucleotide sequence: TGTGCCAGCTCACCACGTGCAGGGGCAGCCAAAAACATTCAGTACTTC.